The 30 T cell receptor beta chains reported below all come from one sample, sequenced in a study of blood T cell repertoires in COVID-19. Using immunoSEQ multiplex PCR, the repertoire was profiled, and TCRdb retains in-frame clones only, with some absent. The data show 55,000 to 90,000 clones, 86% seen once. The specimen was peripheral blood. Receptors were obtained from a woman aged 55-69 years with acute or convalescent COVID-19.

The chain couples TRBV6-5 to TRBJ1-1, with 7 bases lining up with TRBD1. The J segment lost 3 bases and the V segment lost 5 bases, leaving 3 bases of the junction unmatched. Germline assignment: CDR1 MNHEY and CDR2 SVGAGI. This CDR3 spans 13 amino acids. CDR3 in amino acids: CASSRDRDTEAFF. Here the CDR3 DNA reads TGTGCCAGCAGTAGAGACAGGGACACTGAAGCTTTCTTT.

CDR3 loop: CASSLDGTGSRSGNTIYF. The CDR3 DNA reads as TGCGCCAGCAGCTTGGACGGAACGGGATCCCGCTCTGGAAACACCATATATTTT. The chain couples TRBV5-1 to TRBJ1-3; D is uncertain. The CDR3 extends over 18 amino acids. CDR1 is SGHRS, CDR2 YFSETQ, per germline. V lost 0 bases, J lost 0 bases, and 16 bases lay in between.

This chain connects TRBV20-1 to TRBJ1-5; the D gene is possibly TRBD1 (6 bases). Trimming pared 3 bases from V and 0 bases from J, leaving 9 bases between. Germline V gene lookup returns CDR1 DFQATT and CDR2 SNEGSKA (reference sequence). There are 14 residues in the CDR3. The CDR3 loop is CSASGGGSNQPQHF. As DNA, the CDR3 is TGCAGTGCTAGTGGGGGCGGTAGCAATCAGCCCCAGCATTTT.

The chain couples TRBV5-1 to TRBJ1-1, with D possibly matching TRBD1 (6 bases). Per germline, CDR1 SGHRS and CDR2 YFSETQ. There are 15 residues in the CDR3. Trimming cost V 3 bases and J 4 bases, with 16 bases left between them. CDR3 protein: CASSWQGSGGTEAFF. CDR3 nucleotide sequence: TGCGCCAGCAGCTGGCAGGGGTCGGGGGGCACTGAAGCTTTCTTT. Together with reference TRBV5-1 and TRBJ1-1, the CDR3 gives the full variable domain: KAGVTQTPRYLIKTRGQQVTLSCSPISGHRSVSWYQQTPGQGLQFLFEYFSETQRNKGNFPGRFSGRQFSNSRSEMNVSTLELGDSALYLCASSWQGSGGTEAFFGQGTRLTVV.

The chain is built from TRBV6-6 and TRBJ1-2; maybe TRBD1 (5 bases). The ends were cut back, 4 bases at V and 8 bases at J, with 23 bases in the middle. The CDR3 totals 16 residues. CDR1 is MNHNY, CDR2 SVGAGI, per germline (reference sequence). For the CDR3, the DNA is TGTGCCAGCAGTTTAGAACAGGCTCCCCTGATTGAGGGCTACACCTTC. Its translation is CASSLEQAPLIEGYTF.

The chain carries TRBV5-1 and TRBJ1-2; no clear D. In germline, CDR1 is SGHRS, CDR2 YFSETQ. The CDR3 contains 13 residues. The V end was cut by 1 base, the J end by 8 bases, with 12 bases between. The CDR3 sequence is CASSLFDRGGYTF. The DNA for the CDR3 is TGCGCCAGCAGCTTGTTCGACCGGGGAGGCTACACCTTC.

V and J are TRBV19 and TRBJ1-2; D unresolved. The CDR3 spans 17 residues. V was pared by 3 bases and J by 2 bases, with 19 bases between. Germline CDR1 reads LNHDA; CDR2 reads SQIVND (reference sequence). The CDR3 is CASSIRGQSSSNYGYTF. The CDR3 DNA reads TGTGCCAGTAGTATCAGAGGTCAGAGTTCCTCGAACTATGGCTACACCTTC.

The CDR3 DNA sequence: TGTGCCAGCAGTGAACCAGAAACTGAAGCTTTCTTT. It codes for CASSEPETEAFF. The gene calls are TRBV6-1 and TRBJ1-1; the D is unclear. V gave up 2 bases and J gave up 5 bases, with 6 bases separating them. From germline, CDR1 is MNHNS and CDR2 SASEGT. The CDR3 extends over 12 amino acids.

The chain has TRBV9 and TRBJ2-7; 11 bases match TRBD1. The V and J ends lost 3 bases and 9 bases, in that order; junction bases with no gene match: 8. Germline CDR1 reads SGDLS; CDR2 reads YYNGEE. This CDR3 contains 14 residues. The CDR3 region is CASSEGTGGITQYF. The CDR3 coding sequence is TGTGCCAGCAGCGAGGGGACAGGGGGAATCACGCAGTACTTC.

The rearrangement uses TRBV7-2 and TRBJ2-2; D is ambiguous. Germline CDR1 SGHTA, CDR2 FQGNSA. V lost 6 bases and J lost 7, with 6 bases in between. The CDR3 consists of 11 residues. The CDR3, as DNA: TGTGCCAGCAGGACTGACGGGGAGCTGTTTTTT. Translation: CASRTDGELFF.

V usage is TRBV23-1 and J usage is TRBJ1-6; D ambiguous. TRBV23-1 is an ORF; its function is uncertain. The CDR3 is 11 residues long. V was shortened by 2 bases and J by 15 bases, with 8 bases between the two germline ends. The CDR3 region has the DNA TGCGCCAGCAGTCAAGGCAGAGGCCTCCACTTT. Residues: CASSQGRGLHF.

V gene TRBV7-3 combines with J gene TRBJ1-1; a weak D match, TRBD1 (6 bases). CDR1 is SGHTA and CDR2 is FQGTGA in the germline V gene. V was pared by 6 bases and J by 6 bases, with 23 bases between. This CDR3 region has 16 residues. DNA of the CDR3: TGTGCCAGCAGGCCCACGGGGGGGGCATATGCTGCTGAAGCTTTCTTT. Residues: CASRPTGGAYAAEAFF.

The rearrangement joins TRBV12-5 to TRBJ2-5; no clear D. Germline CDR1 is LGHNT and CDR2 is FRNRAP. This CDR3 has 17 amino acids. Trimming shortened V by 4 bases and J by 5 bases, and 23 bases separated the two germline ends. The CDR3 loop is CASGSHAPPTFRETQYF. CDR3 nucleotides: TGTGCTAGTGGTTCGCACGCGCCTCCGACCTTCAGGGAGACCCAGTACTTC.

The count of this clone is one. The rearrangement joins TRBV5-5 to TRBJ1-1; 7 bases match TRBD1. Germline V CDR1 and CDR2: SGHKS, YYEKEE (reference sequence). This CDR3 has 15 amino acids. Trimming at V came to 2 bases and at J to 0 bases, leaving 4 bases not matched to a gene. The chain's CDR3 is CASSLATGLNTEAFF. CDR3 sequence (DNA): TGTGCCAGCAGCTTAGCGACAGGGTTGAACACTGAAGCTTTCTTT.

The V gene is TRBV23-1, the J gene TRBJ2-5; 15 bases are shared with TRBD2. TRBV23-1 has ORF status, its function being uncertain. V gave up 4 bases and J gave up 5 bases; unmatched junction bases: 8. The CDR3 has 17 amino acids. The CDR3 sequence is CASSLRTSGGAKETQYF. The CDR3 DNA sequence: TGCGCCAGCAGTCTAAGGACTAGCGGGGGGGCCAAGGAGACCCAGTACTTC.

The chain recombines TRBV27 with TRBJ1-1; D may be TRBD1 (6 bases). Deletions cut 5 bases from V and 5 bases from J, with 18 bases between. The germline V gene encodes CDR1 MNHEY and CDR2 SMNVEV (reference sequence). The CDR3 has 15 residues. The CDR3 loop is CASSLGPLQGTEAFF. CDR3 DNA: TGTGCCAGCAGTCTGGGACCCCTTCAGGGGACTGAAGCTTTCTTT.

The gene calls are TRBV5-4 and TRBJ1-1; 8 bases align to TRBD1. The V and J ends lost 4 bases and 8 bases, in that order; junction bases with no gene match: 10. Germline V gives CDR1 SGHNT, CDR2 YYREEE (reference sequence). The CDR3 is made up of 14 amino acids. This chain's CDR3 is CASSTYRGGPEAFF. Written as DNA, the CDR3 is TGTGCCAGCAGCACCTACAGGGGGGGCCCCGAAGCTTTCTTT.

This clone was found a few times. The J gene is TRBJ1-4, the V gene TRBV19; tentative D call: TRBD1 (6 bases). Deletions cut 3 bases from V and 10 bases from J, with 15 bases between. The germline V gene encodes CDR1 LNHDA and CDR2 SQIVND (reference sequence). CDR3 size: 14 residues. The CDR3 nucleotides are TGTGCCAGTAGTATGGCACAGGGCCTCGGAAAACTGTTTTTT. Residues: CASSMAQGLGKLFF.

V gene TRBV6-5 combines with J gene TRBJ1-6; D is unresolved. The CDR3 spans 15 residues. Trimming pared 8 bases from V and 3 bases from J, leaving 14 bases between. Germline loops: CDR1 MNHEY, CDR2 SVGAGI. The CDR3 protein is CASGLLSDYNSPLHF. CDR3 in DNA: TGTGCCAGCGGCCTCTTGAGCGACTATAATTCACCCCTCCACTTT.

The genes are TRBV7-9 and TRBJ1-3; the D is unclear. Germline assignment: CDR1 SEHNR and CDR2 FQNEAQ (reference sequence). The CDR3 sequence is 18 residues long. With 5 bases removed from V and 0 bases from J, the gap between germline ends came to 20 bases. The CDR3 here is CASSNSWARSDSGNTIYF. In nucleotides, the CDR3 is TGTGCCAGCAGCAACAGTTGGGCCCGATCCGACTCTGGAAACACCATATATTTT.

The V call is TRBV19, the J call TRBJ1-4; 10 nucleotides line up with TRBD1. Looked up from germline, CDR1 is LNHDA and CDR2 is SQIVND (reference sequence). Trimming removed 4 bases from V and 6 bases from J; junction bases left unmatched: 5. The CDR3 consists of 15 residues. The CDR3 sequence: CASSKLGTGDEKLFF. In nucleotides, the CDR3 is TGTGCCAGTAGTAAACTCGGGACAGGGGATGAAAAACTGTTTTTT. Full variable domain (rest looked up from reference TRBV19 and TRBJ1-4): DGGITQSPKYLFRKEGQNVTLSCEQNLNHDAMYWYRQDPGQGLRLIYYSQIVNDFQKGDIAEGYSVSREKKESFPLTVTSAQKNPTAFYLCASSKLGTGDEKLFFGSGTQLSVL.

The chain is built from TRBV6-2 or TRBV6-3 and TRBJ2-3; TRBD2 agrees at 11 bases. V shed 4 bases, J shed 1 base, and the junction held 10 bases outside the gene matches. CDR3 length: 18 amino acids. Germline V lookup: CDR1 MNHEY, CDR2 SVGEGT. This chain's CDR3 is CASSWTFSGGAGTDTQYF. CDR3 bases: TGTGCCAGCAGTTGGACATTTAGCGGGGGGGCCGGCACAGATACGCAGTATTTT.

V is TRBV2 and J is TRBJ2-1; D may be TRBD2 (5 bases). Trimming stripped 6 bases from V and 9 bases from J, with 24 bases between. CDR1 and CDR2 (germline): SNHLY, FYNNEI. This CDR3 contains 16 residues. CDR3 sequence: CASRTVPLGVGIEQFF. In DNA, the CDR3 is TGTGCCAGCAGAACCGTGCCACTAGGAGTAGGGATTGAGCAGTTCTTC.

The chain joins TRBV5-4 to TRBJ2-2; D not resolved. The CDR3 runs 17 residues. V lost 4 bases and J 4 bases, leaving 20 bases between the germline ends. Germline V CDR1 and CDR2: SGHNT, YYREEE (reference sequence). The CDR3 protein is CASSPQFGASFTGELFF. The CDR3 DNA sequence: TGTGCCAGCAGCCCCCAATTCGGAGCGTCCTTCACCGGGGAGCTGTTTTTT.

V is TRBV3-1 (or the pseudogene TRBV3-2) and J is TRBJ1-6, with D perhaps TRBD1 (6 bases). Germline lookup yields CDR1 LGHDT and CDR2 YNNKEL (reference sequence). Trimming shortened V by 4 bases and J by 9 bases, and 10 bases separated the two germline ends. The CDR3 contains 13 residues. In DNA form, the CDR3 reads TGTGCCAGCAGCCCGACAGGTCTTTCACCCCTCCACTTT. Translating it yields CASSPTGLSPLHF.

V usage is TRBV28 and J usage is TRBJ2-6, with D unclear. V was pared by 2 bases and J by 0 bases, with 2 bases between. The CDR3 is 14 residues long. CDR1 and CDR2 from the germline V gene are MDHEN and SYDVKM. CDR3 DNA: TGTGCCAGCAGTTTACACTCTGGGGCCAACGTCCTGACTTTC. Amino acids: CASSLHSGANVLTF.

The CDR3 here is CASSPDRTEAFF. CDR3 in DNA: TGTGCCAGCAGTCCCGACAGGACTGAAGCTTTCTTT. The chain carries TRBV6-5 and TRBJ1-1, with D tentatively TRBD1 (6 bases). Trimming took 5 bases from V and 5 from J, leaving 9 bases between them. The CDR3 extends over 12 amino acids. Looked up from germline, CDR1 is MNHEY and CDR2 is SVGAGI.

The V gene is TRBV6-5, the J gene TRBJ2-7; TRBD1 matches 10 bases. V gave up 7 bases and J gave up 8 bases; unmatched junction bases: 14. The CDR3 totals 15 residues. Germline values: CDR1 MNHEY, CDR2 SVGAGI. The CDR3 spells CASTMDRGILSQQYF. CDR3 nucleotide sequence: TGTGCCAGCACCATGGACAGGGGGATCCTAAGCCAGCAGTACTTC.

The chain carries TRBV9 and TRBJ1-3; D unclear. This CDR3 is 16 amino acids long. The germline CDR1 and CDR2 sequences are SGDLS and YYNGEE. V lost 4 bases and J 2 bases, leaving 16 bases between the germline ends. This CDR3 reads CASSPIAEWAGNTIYF. The CDR3 nucleotides are TGTGCCAGCAGCCCAATAGCAGAATGGGCTGGAAACACCATATATTTT.

This clone was found a few times. The chain uses TRBV3-1 (or the pseudogene TRBV3-2) and TRBJ1-4, with 8 bases lining up with TRBD1. This CDR3 contains 15 residues. Germline V gene lookup returns CDR1 LGHDT and CDR2 YNNKEL (reference sequence). With 4 bases clipped from V and 5 bases from J, the junction kept 6 bases outside the gene matches. CDR3 region: CASSPRNRGNEKLFF. DNA of the CDR3: TGTGCCAGCAGCCCCCGGAACAGGGGGAATGAAAAACTGTTTTTT.